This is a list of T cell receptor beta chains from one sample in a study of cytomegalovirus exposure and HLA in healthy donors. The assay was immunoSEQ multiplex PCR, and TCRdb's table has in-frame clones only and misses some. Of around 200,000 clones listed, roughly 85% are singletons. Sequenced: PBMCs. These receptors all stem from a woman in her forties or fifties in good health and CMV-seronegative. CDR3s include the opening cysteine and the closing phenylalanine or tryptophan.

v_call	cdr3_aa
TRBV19	CASRALVTDTQYF
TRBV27	CASRTGAETQYF
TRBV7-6	CASSPLSRGARYEQYF
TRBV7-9	CASSFLTGVDQETQYF
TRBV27	CASSLTGWGTDTQYF
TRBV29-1	CSVEGTGVYGYTF
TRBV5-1	CASSPRLAEPPYNEQFF
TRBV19	CASSMGGQPQHF
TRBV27	CASSLMGAVSTDTQYF
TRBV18	CASSENPDRFYYEQYF
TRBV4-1	CASSQDGTSGYEQYF
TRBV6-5	CASTSGTMGQGEQYF
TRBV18	CASSPAGGLSEQFF
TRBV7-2	CASSLGGSGASSYEQYF
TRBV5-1	CASSLLMAGEAFF
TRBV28	CASSMGRVRDTEAFF
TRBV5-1	CASSTGQGVAYGYTF
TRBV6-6	CASSVREKKGNEQFF
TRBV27	CASSLLASPPDTQYF
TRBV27	CASSPGTSGRNEQFF
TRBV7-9	CASSLLGQGRETQYF
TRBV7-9	CASSPGSNTEAFF
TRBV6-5	CASSYSDRANQPQHF
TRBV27	CASSPPGLGRYEQYF
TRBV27	CASRYAGLAREEQYF
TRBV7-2	CASSLERGLAAGEQYF
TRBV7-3	CASSLSPGLTNTEAFF
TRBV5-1	CASSITSGSYNEQFF
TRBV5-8	CASSLTVNTEAFF
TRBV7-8	CASSARGNQPQHF
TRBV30	CAWSVSRGLSGKLFF
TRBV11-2	CASSLGRAYEQYF
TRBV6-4	CASSDSFPGKGDTQYF
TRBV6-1	CASSGQGLSNQPQHF
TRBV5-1	CASSGTENTEAFF
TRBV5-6	CASSVGPGEGDTQYF
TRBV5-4	CASSLFSYQETQYF
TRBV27	CASADRDTDTQYF
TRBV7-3	CASSLLGQAVTGELFF
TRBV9	CASSVVGLAGSTDTQYF